The present TCR beta chain was sequenced within a study of patients and donors after allogeneic stem cell transplantation. There are a few counts of this clonotype. Trimming left V 7 bases short and J 2 bases short, with 11 bases between. The CDR3 has 13 residues. The germline V gene encodes CDR1 MNHNS and CDR2 SASEGT. TCRdb independently ran MiXCR on the RT-PCR reads; one entry per CDR3 protein. The sample includes about a million distinct CDR3 sequences, roughly 18% seen only once; the top ten take roughly 6.4%. Material for sequencing was blood, either unsorted or a sorted T cell fraction (not recorded which). The chain has TRBV6-1 and TRBJ1-2; no reliable D call. The sequence was collected from a human donor who was either an allogeneic HSCT recipient or a stem cell or donor lymphocyte infusion donor (not recorded which). It is not recorded whose cells these are; they may come from a transplant donor. CDR3: CASMSAVNYGYTF. For the CDR3, the DNA is TGTGCCAGCATGTCGGCAGTGAACTATGGCTACACCTTC.